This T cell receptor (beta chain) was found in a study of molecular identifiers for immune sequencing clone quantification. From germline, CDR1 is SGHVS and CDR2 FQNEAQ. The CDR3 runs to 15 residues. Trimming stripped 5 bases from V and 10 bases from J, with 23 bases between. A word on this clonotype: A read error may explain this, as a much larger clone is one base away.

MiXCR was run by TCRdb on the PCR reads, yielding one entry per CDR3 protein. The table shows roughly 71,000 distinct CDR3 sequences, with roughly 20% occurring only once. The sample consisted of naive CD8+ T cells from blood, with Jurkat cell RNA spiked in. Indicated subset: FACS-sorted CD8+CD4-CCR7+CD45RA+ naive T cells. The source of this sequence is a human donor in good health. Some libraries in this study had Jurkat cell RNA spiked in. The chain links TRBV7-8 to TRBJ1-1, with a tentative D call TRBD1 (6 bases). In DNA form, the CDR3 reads TGTGCCAGCAGCCCGAACCCGGGGGCAGGGACGGGAGCTTTCTTT. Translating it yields CASSPNPGAGTGAFF.